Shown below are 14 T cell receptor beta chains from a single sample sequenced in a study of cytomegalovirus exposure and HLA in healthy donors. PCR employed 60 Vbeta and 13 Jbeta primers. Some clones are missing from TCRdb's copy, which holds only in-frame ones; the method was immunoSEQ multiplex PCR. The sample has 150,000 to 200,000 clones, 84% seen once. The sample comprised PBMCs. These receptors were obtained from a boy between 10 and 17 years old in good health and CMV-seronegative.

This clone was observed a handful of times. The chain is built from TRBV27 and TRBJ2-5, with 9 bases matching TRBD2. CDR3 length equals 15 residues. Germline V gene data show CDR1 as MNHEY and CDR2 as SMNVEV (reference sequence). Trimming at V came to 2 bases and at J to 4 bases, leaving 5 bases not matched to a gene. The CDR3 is CASSLGAGGGETQYF. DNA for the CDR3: TGTGCCAGCAGTTTAGGGGCGGGAGGGGGAGAGACCCAGTACTTC.

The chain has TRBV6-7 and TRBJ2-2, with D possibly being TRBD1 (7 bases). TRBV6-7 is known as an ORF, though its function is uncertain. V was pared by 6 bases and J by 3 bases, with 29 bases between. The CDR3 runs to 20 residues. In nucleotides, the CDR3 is TGTGCCAGCAGCAAAGAGGCTTTGGTCGCAGGGGGGAAGGACACCGGGGAGCTGTTTTTT. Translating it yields CASSKEALVAGGKDTGELFF.

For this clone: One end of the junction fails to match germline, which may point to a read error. The CDR3 region is CSSSFPQGLLANEKLFF. In nucleotides, the CDR3 is TGTTCCAGCAGCTTCCCTCAGGGGCTGTTAGCTAATGAAAAACTGTTTTTT. The V gene is TRBV7-9, the J gene TRBJ1-4, with D possibly being TRBD1 (6 bases). The germline V gene encodes CDR1 SEHNR and CDR2 FQNEAQ (reference sequence). This CDR3 comprises 17 residues.

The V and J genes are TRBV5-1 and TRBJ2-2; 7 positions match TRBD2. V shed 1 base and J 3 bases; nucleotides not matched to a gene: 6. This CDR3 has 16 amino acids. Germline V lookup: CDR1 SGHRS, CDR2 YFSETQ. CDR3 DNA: TGCGCCAGCAGCTTGCATGCGGGAGCGGACACCGGGGAGCTGTTTTTT. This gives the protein CASSLHAGADTGELFF. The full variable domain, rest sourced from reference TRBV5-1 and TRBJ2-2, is KAGVTQTPRYLIKTRGQQVTLSCSPISGHRSVSWYQQTPGQGLQFLFEYFSETQRNKGNFPGRFSGRQFSNSRSEMNVSTLELGDSALYLCASSLHAGADTGELFFGEGSRLTVL.

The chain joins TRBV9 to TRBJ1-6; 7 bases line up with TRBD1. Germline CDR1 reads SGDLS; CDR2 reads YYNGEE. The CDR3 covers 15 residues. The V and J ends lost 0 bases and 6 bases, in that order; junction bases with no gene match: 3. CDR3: CASSVETGRNSPLHF. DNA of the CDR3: TGTGCCAGCAGCGTAGAGACAGGGCGTAATTCACCCCTCCACTTT.

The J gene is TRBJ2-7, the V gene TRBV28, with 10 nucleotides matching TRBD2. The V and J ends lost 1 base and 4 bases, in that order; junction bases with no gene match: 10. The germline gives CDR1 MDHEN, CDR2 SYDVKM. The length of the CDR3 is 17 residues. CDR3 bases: TGTGCCAGCAGTTTATTCGCTAGCGGGAGACGTGCGTACGAGCAGTACTTC. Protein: CASSLFASGRRAYEQYF.

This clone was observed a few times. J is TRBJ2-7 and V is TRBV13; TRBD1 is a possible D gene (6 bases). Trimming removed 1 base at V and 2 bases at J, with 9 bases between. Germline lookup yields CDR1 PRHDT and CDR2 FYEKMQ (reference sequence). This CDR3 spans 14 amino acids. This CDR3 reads CASSLVQGPYEQYF. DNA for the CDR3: TGTGCCAGCAGCTTAGTCCAGGGGCCCTACGAGCAGTACTTC. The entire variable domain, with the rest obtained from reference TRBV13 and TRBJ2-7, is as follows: AAGVIQSPRHLIKEKRETATLKCYPIPRHDTVYWYQQGPGQDPQFLISFYEKMQSDKGSIPDRFSAQQFSDYHSELNMSSLELGDSALYFCASSLVQGPYEQYFGPGTRLTVT.

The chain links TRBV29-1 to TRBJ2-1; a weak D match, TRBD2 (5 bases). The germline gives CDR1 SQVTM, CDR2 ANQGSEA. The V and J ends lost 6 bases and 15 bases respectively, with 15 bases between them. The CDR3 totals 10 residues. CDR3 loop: CSVRGSPWFF. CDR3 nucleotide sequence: TGCAGCGTGCGCGGGTCGCCATGGTTCTTC.

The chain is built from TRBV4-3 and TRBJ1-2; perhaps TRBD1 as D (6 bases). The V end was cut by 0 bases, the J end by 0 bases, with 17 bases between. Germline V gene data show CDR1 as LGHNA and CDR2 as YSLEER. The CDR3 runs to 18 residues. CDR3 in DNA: TGCGCCAGCAGCCAAGATCATGGACAGCGAACATCTAACTATGGCTACACCTTC. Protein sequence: CASSQDHGQRTSNYGYTF.

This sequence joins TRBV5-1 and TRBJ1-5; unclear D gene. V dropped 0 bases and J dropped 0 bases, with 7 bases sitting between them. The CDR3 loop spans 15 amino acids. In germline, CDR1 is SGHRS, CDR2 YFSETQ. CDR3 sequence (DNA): TGCGCCAGCAGCTTGGTTTCGGGTAGCAATCAGCCCCAGCATTTT. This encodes CASSLVSGSNQPQHF.

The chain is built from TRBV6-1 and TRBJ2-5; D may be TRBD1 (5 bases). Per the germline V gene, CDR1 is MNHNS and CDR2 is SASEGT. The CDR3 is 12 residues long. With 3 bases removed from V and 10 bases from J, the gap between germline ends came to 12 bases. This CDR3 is CASSDRGQNQYF. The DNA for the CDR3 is TGTGCCAGCAGTGATAGGGGTCAAAACCAGTACTTC.

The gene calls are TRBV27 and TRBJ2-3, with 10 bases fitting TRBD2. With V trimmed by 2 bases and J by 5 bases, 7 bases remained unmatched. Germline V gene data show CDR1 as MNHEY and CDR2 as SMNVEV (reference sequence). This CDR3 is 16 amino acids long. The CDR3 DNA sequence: TGTGCCAGCAGTTTAAGGCTAGCGGGGGCAGAAGATACGCAGTATTTT. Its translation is CASSLRLAGAEDTQYF.

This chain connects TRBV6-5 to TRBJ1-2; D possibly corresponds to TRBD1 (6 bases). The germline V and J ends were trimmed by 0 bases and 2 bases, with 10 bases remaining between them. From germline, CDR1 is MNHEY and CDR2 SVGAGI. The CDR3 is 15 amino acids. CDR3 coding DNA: TGTGCCAGCAGTTACTCGGCCAGGGGAAACTATGGCTACACCTTC. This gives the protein CASSYSARGNYGYTF.

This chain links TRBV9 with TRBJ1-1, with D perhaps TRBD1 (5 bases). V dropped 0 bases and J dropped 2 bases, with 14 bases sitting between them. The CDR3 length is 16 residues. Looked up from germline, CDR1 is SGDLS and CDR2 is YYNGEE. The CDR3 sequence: CASSVDTRRGNTEAFF. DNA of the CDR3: TGTGCCAGCAGCGTAGATACAAGAAGGGGAAACACTGAAGCTTTCTTT.